This T cell receptor delta chain was documented in a study of delta chains in infants with herpesvirus infections (dated 2023 in TCRdb). For context, the study as a whole: The study prospectively followed a Ugandan infant birth cohort from birth to characterize gammadelta T cell responses to primary cytomegalovirus (CMV) infection. The study looked for a public fetal Vdelta1/Vgamma8 gammadelta TCR clonotype in infants infected with CMV after birth. From PBMC, gammadelta TCRs were sequenced for 18 CMV-infected infants (one congenitally infected) and roughly 8 CMV-uninfected infants who had sufficient sample available. Infant blood samples fell into approximate age groups of 1.5, 4, 8 and 12 months. The previously published Belgian fetal and cord blood gammadelta TCR data were not generated in this cohort and were added only for comparison. The investigation overall reported the following: Limitations noted by the authors included a small sample size and a lack of race- or environment-matched controls, because nearly all Ugandans acquire CMV before adulthood. The public clonotype was detected only at the first time point after infection and was not found in uninfected infants or in infants infected after 120 days. Within Vdelta1 cells, the frequency of the public clonotype appeared to be inversely correlated with age at infection and to decay rapidly, seemingly not persisting past roughly two months. The public Vdelta1 clonotype was detected in about 20% of the 18 CMV-infected infants, namely three infected postnatally before 120 days of age and the congenitally infected infant. In CMV-uninfected infants, the public clonotype might still exist at levels below the detection limit.

Library prep was done by RT-PCR. PBMC RNA was reverse transcribed with SuperScript II using gamma-chain- and delta-chain-specific primers to generate TCR cDNA. cDNA was purified with AMPure XP beads, amplified, and indexed with Illumina adapters using the Nextera XT Index Kit. Sequencing of gammadelta TCR libraries was carried out on an Illumina MiSeq using a V2 300-cycle kit. On the authors' methods: Using MiXCR v2.1.12, CDR3 sequences were assembled, and reads were mapped onto D, J and V genes obtained from GenBank. Repertoire analyses of the CDR3 clonotypes were performed with VDJtools v1.2.1. TCRdb called clones afresh from the public reads with CATT; identical DNA rows were later merged. TCRdb assigned the V and J calls; the authors' analysis was not used. This sample is represented by 700 to 900 delta-chain clones; around 40% of them were singletons. Of the sample, approximately 17% falls within the top ten clones.

Points on this clone: Its antigen specificity is not known. This is likely an artifact of a read error, given a far larger clone one base away. Other DNA sequences from this sample encode an identical CDR3 as well.

Infants were enrolled after their mothers, pregnant women receiving prenatal care in Kampala, Uganda, were recruited, and documentation of maternal HIV status was required. Home visits to families took place weekly, and collection of infant clinical information, oral swabs and peripheral blood began at 6 weeks of age and was repeated every 4 months after that. Blood was collected in heparin tubes, and PBMC were isolated by Ficoll-Paque density gradient centrifugation and cryopreserved. The CDR3 holds 21 amino acids from the cysteine to the phenylalanine. Only the CDR3 DNA is retained, 63 bases long and in frame from the first base. V lost 2 bases and J lost 5 bases; the stretch between them is 30 bases long. CDR1 and CDR2 are drawn from the germline V gene: TSWWSYY, QGS.

The specimen was peripheral blood, collected at time point 3 of longitudinal follow-up. The chain couples TRDV1 to TRDJ2; matching of 7 bases hints at TRDD2 as the D gene. This TCR was recovered from a human donor who was a Ugandan infant, either HIV-exposed or HIV-unexposed (not recorded which). The DNA is TGTGCTCTTGGGGAAGGATCCTTCCTTTCGTACTGGGCCCCTCTAACAGCACAACTCTTCTTT. Its product reads: CALGEGSFLSYWAPLTAQLFF.